A single TCR beta chain is shown here with its context. Its antigen specificity is not known. Base-call qualities are not available, and no considerably larger clone is one nucleotide away. To prepare the library, the immunoSEQ multiplex PCR assay was applied. For the multiplex PCR, a mixture combining 60 forward primers for TCR Vbeta segments and 13 reverse primers for TCR Jbeta segments was used. A multiplex PCR assay on genomic DNA amplified the CDR3 region of rearranged TCR beta genes. The amplified TCR beta libraries were sequenced on the Illumina HiSeq System as 87-base-pair reads. As for how the authors treated the data: Across the roughly 600 repertoires, a later analysis counted about 81 million unique TCR beta chains, approximately 10 million of which were shared by at least two donors. A nearest-neighbor algorithm error-corrected the raw reads and collapsed the reads into unique sequences, merging closely related sequences to remove PCR and sequencing errors. Alignment of CDR3 sequences to IMGT reference sequences was used to assign V, D and J gene segments. For a sequence to be retained, a match of at least six nucleotides was required to both a V gene segment and a J gene segment. A rearrangement counted as productive if the CDR3 had no stop codons and remained in frame with V and J, and every other rearrangement counted as non-productive. CDR3 was defined by IMGT convention, running from the second conserved V-encoded cysteine to the conserved J-encoded phenylalanine. The earlier analysis of 550 to 650 of the donors excluded any sequence lacking an unambiguous match to a single V gene segment. In an earlier analysis of a few hundred of the donors, V segments were called functional above 56.7% productive rearrangements and were called segregating when the between-donor standard deviation exceeded 5%. A statistical classification framework was developed to diagnose cytomegalovirus status using the catalog of TCR beta chain sequences. V and J gene assignment, in a later analysis, came from comparing TCR nucleotide sequences with IMGT/GENE-DB human TR gene sequences. Using the TCRdist pipeline, a later analysis assigned CDR3 sequences along with most-parsimonious VDJ recombination scenarios. In a later analysis, each TCR beta chain was defined by its CDR3 amino acid sequence together with its V-gene family, and reads without a unique V-gene family were excluded. A later analysis removed several hundred highly shared, low-generation-probability nucleotide sequences to deal with suspected cross-contamination and a sequencing artifact. A later analysis calculated a clonal expansion index for each public chain from normalized within-repertoire ranks of inferred template counts. In a later analysis, generation probabilities were computed using a VDJ recombination model fitted to out-of-frame rearrangements, and the results were checked against IGoR. Hypergeometric tests were used in a later analysis to score TCR-TCR, TCR-HLA and TCR-CMV co-occurrence, with a repertoire-size bias correction applied to the TCR pairs. A later analysis estimated false discovery rates by permuting HLA or CMV assignments 20 times. In a later analysis, co-occurring TCRs were grouped using DBSCAN, with TCRdist sequence similarity added in when clustering inside HLA-allele-positive subsets. Co-occurrence clustering excluded repertoires with fewer than 30,000 or more than 120,000 public chains, plus five with anomalous nucleotide sharing. The table comes from immuneACCESS by way of TCRdb, which keeps in-frame sequences with V and J called. Part of the clones is missing from these tables; in studies checked, under half for an unresolved V gene and the rest for unknown reasons. The V and J calls and clone size were taken over from that table, and D and trimming were inferred from the DNA. This sample gives under 95,000 clones in total; roughly 80% of them show up just once. The ten largest clones add up to over 2% of the sample.

The CDR3 measures 13 amino acids from cysteine to phenylalanine. CDR3 DNA only is kept here, 39 bases in frame from base 1. V is pared back by 4 bases and J by 5 bases, with 11 bases lying between the germline termini. Taken from the germline V gene, the CDR1 and CDR2 loops are MGHRA and YSYEKL. This record comes from a study of cytomegalovirus exposure and HLA in healthy donors (dated by TCRdb to 2015 to 2018). With regard to the full study: In an earlier analysis of approximately 640 of the donors, 250 to 300 Gb of sequence data and some 120 million unique TCR beta sequences from about 179 million T cells were reported. About 280 gigabases of sequencing data and approximately 92 million unique TCR sequences made up an early release that covered several hundred HLA-typed donors. Among the roughly 400 genotyped donors, roughly 80% belonged to the genetic ancestry cluster associated with self-reported Caucasian donors. The study aimed to test whether signatures of past pathogen exposure could be identified by cataloging public T cell receptors. The study profiled the T cell repertoires of fewer than 850 subjects by immunosequencing and related them to cytomegalovirus serostatus. A separate validation cohort of 100 to 150 different subjects was used in addition to the approximately 640-subject first cohort. To predict cytomegalovirus infection status, the study combined high-throughput TCR immunosequencing, statistical association of individual TCRs with disease status, and machine learning. A later analysis re-analyzed previously published TCR beta repertoires from roughly 690 donors and added high-resolution HLA genotyping to study TCR occurrence patterns. In the later analysis, no new phenotypic data were used to find candidate immune exposures; instead, reliance was placed on TCR beta sequences and their occurrence across donors. In an earlier analysis of a few hundred of the donors, high-throughput TCR beta sequencing was used to judge whether each TCR beta V gene segment behaved as functional or pseudogenic. Donor age, sex, ethnicity and CMV serostatus were collected together with the repertoire data. A later genetic analysis used genome-wide SNP genotypes for about 65% of the 666 donors, treating that subset as a discovery cohort. All discovery cohort repertoires had been generated on a single sequencing platform. HLA typing covered class I and class II loci at four-digit resolution. The number of typed donors differed by locus: about 620-630 for A, B, C, DRB1 and DQB1; some 500 for DQA1; over 600 for DPA1; and 400 to 480 for DPB1. Several DR-DQ haplotypes were treated as single units for association and clustering because of strong linkage in the cohort. On average, roughly 240,000 unique TCR beta nucleotide sequences were sequenced per donor among 398 genotyped donors of the cohort, with roughly 19% of those sequences being non-productive.

In total, just over 650 healthy bone marrow donors made up the cohort. At the time of sampling, all cohort members were nominally healthy, though unrecorded immune exposures were likely present. The donor tested CMV seronegative, placing the donor among the 350 to 400 seronegative members of the cohort. A peripheral blood sample was collected from each donor, and TCR beta sequencing was performed on peripheral blood mononuclear cells. The Qiagen DNeasy Blood Extraction Kit was used to extract genomic DNA from the blood cell samples. General study outcomes and caveats: The classifier was reported to diagnose cytomegalovirus status with high specificity and sensitivity in both the original and validation cohorts. For the cohort, immune exposure information was limited to CMV serostatus. Because HLA typing was unavailable for some donors at each locus, only the typed subset was used in association tests. Across donors, most TCR sequences were observed very rarely, whereas some public TCRs were present in many individuals. In an earlier analysis of about 600 of the donors, most TCR beta V segments appeared in productive rearrangements about 90% or about 30% of the time, broadly matching IMGT annotations. Presence/absence analyses assumed roughly uniform sequencing depth across donors, an assumption that may not hold. Most CMV-associated TCR beta chains appeared to be HLA-restricted in a later analysis, and the HLA associations seemed to be driven largely by CMV exposure. V-gene and J-gene trimming of TCR beta chains was associated with a missense DCLRE1C variant in a later genetic analysis, and the association was replicated in an independent cohort. Compared with the approximately 700-donor mean, donors in an Asian-associated ancestry cluster had fewer N-insertions in productive TCRs, according to a later genetic analysis. This cohort had only TCR beta chains sequenced, and the lack of alpha or paired-chain data limited which features could be detected. Some IMGT-functional V segments, including TRBV6-2 and TRBV6-3, could not be distinguished by the 87-base-pair reads and were therefore excluded. According to the authors, the approach could potentially be generalized to other disease states and immunological phenotypes. Linkage disequilibrium might explain the correlated functional status among segregating V segments, but an unknown experimental factor could not be excluded. A later analysis found that TCR association rates varied across HLA loci, with DRB1 alleles showing the most associated TCRs and HLA-C alleles the fewest. When HLA alleles, especially DR and DQ, strongly co-occurred, attributing TCR associations to individual alleles was difficult. A later analysis found that HLA-associated TCR beta chains were more clonally expanded and had lower generation probabilities than equally common non-associated chains. A further reported finding was that TCR beta sequences accurately predicted the HLA-A and HLA-B alleles for most subjects in the first cohort. Several of the top co-occurrence clusters appeared to be linked to parvovirus B19, influenza, CMV and Epstein-Barr virus, according to a later analysis. The sequencing pipeline was judged likely to have produced a cluster of highly shared sequence variants as a technical artifact. The earlier analysis of some 540 of the donors excluded seventeen rarely observed V segments, including chromosome 9 orphons, because counts were too low. A total of 150 or so TCR beta chains were listed by the study as associated with cytomegalovirus. In vitro tests confirmed that three of the cytomegalovirus-associated TCR beta chains recognize cytomegalovirus antigens. A later analysis associated about 17,000 TCR beta sequences with specific HLA alleles at a false discovery rate of 0.05.

This TCR came from a boy aged 5-17 years in good health and CMV-seronegative. Sequenced material: PBMCs. The rearrangement joined TRBV4-1 to TRBJ1-1, with no D gene named confidently. The CDR3 is CASSLGPGTEAFF. The nucleotide sequence reads TGCGCCAGCAGCCTTGGACCGGGGACTGAAGCTTTCTTT.